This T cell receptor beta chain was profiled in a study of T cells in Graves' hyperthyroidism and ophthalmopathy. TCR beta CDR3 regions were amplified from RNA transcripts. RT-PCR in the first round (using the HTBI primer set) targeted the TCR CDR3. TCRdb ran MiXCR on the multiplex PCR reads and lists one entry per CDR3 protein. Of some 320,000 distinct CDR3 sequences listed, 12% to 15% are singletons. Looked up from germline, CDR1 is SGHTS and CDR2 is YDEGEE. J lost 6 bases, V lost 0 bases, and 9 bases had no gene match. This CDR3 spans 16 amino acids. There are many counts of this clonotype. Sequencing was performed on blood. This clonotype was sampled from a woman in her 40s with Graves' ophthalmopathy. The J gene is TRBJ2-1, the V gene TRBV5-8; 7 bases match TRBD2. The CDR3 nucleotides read TGTGCCAGCAGCTTGGTTAGGGTCTTAGCGGGCAATGAGCAGTTCTTC. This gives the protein CASSLVRVLAGNEQFF. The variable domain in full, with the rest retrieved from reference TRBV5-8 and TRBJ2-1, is EAGVTQSPTHLIKTRGQQATLRCSPISGHTSVYWYQQALGLGLQFLLWYDEGEERNRGNFPPRFSGRQFPNYSSELNVNALELEDSALYLCASSLVRVLAGNEQFFGPGTRLTVL.